The 13 T cell receptor beta chains below all came from one sample that was sequenced in a study of T cell changes during pregnancy in multiple sclerosis. Here immunoSEQ multiplex PCR was the method, and the copy in TCRdb shows in-frame clones only, minus some. The sample includes approximately 100,000 clones, 80% to 95% of them seen just once. The sample in question was peripheral blood, obtained in the second trimester of pregnancy. Receptors originate from a female donor with multiple sclerosis, enrolled in a pregnancy study.

This chain links TRBV15 with TRBJ2-1; D not resolved. This CDR3 spans 17 amino acids. Germline V lookup: CDR1 LNHNV, CDR2 YYDKDF (reference sequence). V gave up 2 bases and J gave up 5 bases, with 19 bases separating them. CDR3 region: CATSRIPFLRDDNEQFF. DNA for the CDR3: TGTGCCACCAGCAGAATTCCGTTCTTGCGAGATGACAATGAGCAGTTCTTC.

The chain links TRBV5-1 to TRBJ2-1, with 9 positions matching TRBD2. The V gene's germline CDR1 is SGHRS and CDR2 YFSETQ. V lost 0 bases, J lost 4 bases, and 2 bases stayed unmatched. CDR3 length: 15 amino acids. Here the CDR3 reads CASSLELAGYNEQFF. The CDR3 DNA reads TGCGCCAGCAGCTTGGAACTAGCGGGTTACAATGAGCAGTTCTTC.

The chain combines TRBV29-1 with TRBJ2-1, with 13 nucleotides matching TRBD2. With 1 base clipped from V and 8 bases from J, the junction kept 2 bases outside the gene matches. Germline assignment: CDR1 SQVTM and CDR2 ANQGSEA. The CDR3 loop spans 14 amino acids. As DNA, the CDR3 is TGCAGCGTTGAAGGGACTAGCGGGAGCGATGAGCAGTTCTTC. Protein: CSVEGTSGSDEQFF.

The genes are TRBV10-3 and TRBJ2-1, with TRBD2 identical over 8 bases. CDR3 length: 17 amino acids. V lost 2 bases to trimming and J lost 3 bases; unmatched junction nucleotides: 9. Germline CDR1 and CDR2: ENHRY and SYGVKD. CDR3 sequence (DNA): TGTGCCATCAGTGAGCCCGAACGGGGGGGGAGCTACAATGAGCAGTTCTTC. Its translation is CAISEPERGGSYNEQFF.

The rearrangement uses TRBV5-6 and TRBJ1-3; D not certain. Trimming took 0 bases from V and 3 from J, leaving 4 bases between them. This CDR3 is built from 13 residues. Germline lookup yields CDR1 SGHDT and CDR2 YYEEEE. In DNA form, the CDR3 reads TGTGCCAGCAGCTTGGCGGGTGGAAACACCATATATTTT. Amino acids: CASSLAGGNTIYF.

This clone was recorded only once. The chain employs TRBV11-2 and TRBJ2-7; 10 positions match TRBD1. The CDR3 is 15 residues long. Germline CDR1 SGHAT, CDR2 FQNNGV. V lost 1 base to trimming and J lost 4 bases; unmatched junction nucleotides: 4. The CDR3 coding sequence is TGTGCCAGCAGCTTAGGGACAGGGGGAAGGTACGAGCAGTACTTC. Residues: CASSLGTGGRYEQYF. Full variable domain (rest looked up from reference TRBV11-2 and TRBJ2-7): EAGVAQSPRYKIIEKRQSVAFWCNPISGHATLYWYQQILGQGPKLLIQFQNNGVVDDSQLPKDRFSAERLKGVDSTLKIQPAKLEDSAVYLCASSLGTGGRYEQYFGPGTRLTVT.

A word on this clone: The CDR3 does not end in the conserved phenylalanine or tryptophan, so this is likely a read error. The limits of the CDR3 on the DNA are not certain, so only TCRdb's listed CDR3 is given. V usage is TRBV20-1 and J usage is TRBJ2-6; no check of the table's D call, TRBD2, against the DNA was made. Germline V CDR1 and CDR2: DFQATT, SNEGSKA (reference sequence). Counting both end residues, the CDR3 totals 11 amino acids. CDR3 residues: CSAEDGTSGSG.

The chain combines TRBV21-1 with TRBJ1-4; no DNA check was done on the table's D call, TRBD1. TRBV21-1 is listed as a pseudogene. This CDR3 has 16 amino acids. CDR3 sequence: CASSIAWTVPNEKLFF. The CDR3 bases are TGTGCCAGCAGCATAGCCTGGACAGTACCGAATGAAAAACTGTTTTTT.

The rearrangement joins TRBV6-6 to TRBJ1-5, with D uncertain. Trimming took 2 bases from V and 7 from J, leaving 9 bases between them. This CDR3 region has 13 residues. Germline V gene sequence: CDR1 MNHNY, CDR2 SVGAGI (reference sequence). CDR3 sequence (DNA): TGTGCCAGCAGTTACACAGCCGACCAGCCCCAGCATTTT. This codes for CASSYTADQPQHF.

The chain carries TRBV28 and TRBJ1-1, with D tentatively TRBD1 (6 bases). CDR1 is MDHEN, CDR2 SYDVKM, per germline. The CDR3 loop spans 16 amino acids. Trimming removed 8 bases from V and 0 bases from J, with 19 bases in between. Here the CDR3 DNA reads TGTGCCAGCTCAAACGGACAGAGCCGGATGAACACTGAAGCTTTCTTT. Amino acids: CASSNGQSRMNTEAFF. Based on the CDR3 plus reference TRBV28 and TRBJ1-1, the full variable domain is DVKVTQSSRYLVKRTGEKVFLECVQDMDHENMFWYRQDPGLGLRLIYFSYDVKMKEKGDIPEGYSVSREKKERFSLILESASTNQTSMYLCASSNGQSRMNTEAFFGQGTRLTVV.

The chain uses TRBV6-5 and TRBJ2-3; TRBD2 agrees at 9 bases. The CDR3 covers 16 residues. V lost 2 bases, J lost 5 bases, and 8 bases stayed unmatched. Germline V gene lookup returns CDR1 MNHEY and CDR2 SVGAGI. CDR3 nucleotide sequence: TGTGCCAGCAGTTACGTAGCGGGAGAGGGTGTAGATACGCAGTATTTT. Translated: CASSYVAGEGVDTQYF.

To note about this clone: The germline gene is not matched at one end of the junction; a read error may be the cause. This chain joins TRBV7-7 and TRBJ1-4; a possible D gene is TRBD1 (5 bases). Germline V gives CDR1 SSHAT, CDR2 FNYEAQ (reference sequence). The CDR3 contains 14 residues. As DNA, the CDR3 is TGTGCTAGCAGCTTGGGACTGGGAAATGAAAAACTGTTTTTT. Residues: CASSLGLGNEKLFF.

The chain carries TRBV5-6 and TRBJ1-2; D perhaps matches TRBD1 (6 bases). Germline CDR1 SGHDT, CDR2 YYEEEE. This CDR3 spans 15 amino acids. V was clipped by 3 bases and J by 4 bases, with 16 bases between them. This CDR3 is CASSSDSATPYGYTF. The CDR3 DNA reads TGTGCCAGCAGCTCGGACAGCGCCACACCCTATGGCTACACCTTC.